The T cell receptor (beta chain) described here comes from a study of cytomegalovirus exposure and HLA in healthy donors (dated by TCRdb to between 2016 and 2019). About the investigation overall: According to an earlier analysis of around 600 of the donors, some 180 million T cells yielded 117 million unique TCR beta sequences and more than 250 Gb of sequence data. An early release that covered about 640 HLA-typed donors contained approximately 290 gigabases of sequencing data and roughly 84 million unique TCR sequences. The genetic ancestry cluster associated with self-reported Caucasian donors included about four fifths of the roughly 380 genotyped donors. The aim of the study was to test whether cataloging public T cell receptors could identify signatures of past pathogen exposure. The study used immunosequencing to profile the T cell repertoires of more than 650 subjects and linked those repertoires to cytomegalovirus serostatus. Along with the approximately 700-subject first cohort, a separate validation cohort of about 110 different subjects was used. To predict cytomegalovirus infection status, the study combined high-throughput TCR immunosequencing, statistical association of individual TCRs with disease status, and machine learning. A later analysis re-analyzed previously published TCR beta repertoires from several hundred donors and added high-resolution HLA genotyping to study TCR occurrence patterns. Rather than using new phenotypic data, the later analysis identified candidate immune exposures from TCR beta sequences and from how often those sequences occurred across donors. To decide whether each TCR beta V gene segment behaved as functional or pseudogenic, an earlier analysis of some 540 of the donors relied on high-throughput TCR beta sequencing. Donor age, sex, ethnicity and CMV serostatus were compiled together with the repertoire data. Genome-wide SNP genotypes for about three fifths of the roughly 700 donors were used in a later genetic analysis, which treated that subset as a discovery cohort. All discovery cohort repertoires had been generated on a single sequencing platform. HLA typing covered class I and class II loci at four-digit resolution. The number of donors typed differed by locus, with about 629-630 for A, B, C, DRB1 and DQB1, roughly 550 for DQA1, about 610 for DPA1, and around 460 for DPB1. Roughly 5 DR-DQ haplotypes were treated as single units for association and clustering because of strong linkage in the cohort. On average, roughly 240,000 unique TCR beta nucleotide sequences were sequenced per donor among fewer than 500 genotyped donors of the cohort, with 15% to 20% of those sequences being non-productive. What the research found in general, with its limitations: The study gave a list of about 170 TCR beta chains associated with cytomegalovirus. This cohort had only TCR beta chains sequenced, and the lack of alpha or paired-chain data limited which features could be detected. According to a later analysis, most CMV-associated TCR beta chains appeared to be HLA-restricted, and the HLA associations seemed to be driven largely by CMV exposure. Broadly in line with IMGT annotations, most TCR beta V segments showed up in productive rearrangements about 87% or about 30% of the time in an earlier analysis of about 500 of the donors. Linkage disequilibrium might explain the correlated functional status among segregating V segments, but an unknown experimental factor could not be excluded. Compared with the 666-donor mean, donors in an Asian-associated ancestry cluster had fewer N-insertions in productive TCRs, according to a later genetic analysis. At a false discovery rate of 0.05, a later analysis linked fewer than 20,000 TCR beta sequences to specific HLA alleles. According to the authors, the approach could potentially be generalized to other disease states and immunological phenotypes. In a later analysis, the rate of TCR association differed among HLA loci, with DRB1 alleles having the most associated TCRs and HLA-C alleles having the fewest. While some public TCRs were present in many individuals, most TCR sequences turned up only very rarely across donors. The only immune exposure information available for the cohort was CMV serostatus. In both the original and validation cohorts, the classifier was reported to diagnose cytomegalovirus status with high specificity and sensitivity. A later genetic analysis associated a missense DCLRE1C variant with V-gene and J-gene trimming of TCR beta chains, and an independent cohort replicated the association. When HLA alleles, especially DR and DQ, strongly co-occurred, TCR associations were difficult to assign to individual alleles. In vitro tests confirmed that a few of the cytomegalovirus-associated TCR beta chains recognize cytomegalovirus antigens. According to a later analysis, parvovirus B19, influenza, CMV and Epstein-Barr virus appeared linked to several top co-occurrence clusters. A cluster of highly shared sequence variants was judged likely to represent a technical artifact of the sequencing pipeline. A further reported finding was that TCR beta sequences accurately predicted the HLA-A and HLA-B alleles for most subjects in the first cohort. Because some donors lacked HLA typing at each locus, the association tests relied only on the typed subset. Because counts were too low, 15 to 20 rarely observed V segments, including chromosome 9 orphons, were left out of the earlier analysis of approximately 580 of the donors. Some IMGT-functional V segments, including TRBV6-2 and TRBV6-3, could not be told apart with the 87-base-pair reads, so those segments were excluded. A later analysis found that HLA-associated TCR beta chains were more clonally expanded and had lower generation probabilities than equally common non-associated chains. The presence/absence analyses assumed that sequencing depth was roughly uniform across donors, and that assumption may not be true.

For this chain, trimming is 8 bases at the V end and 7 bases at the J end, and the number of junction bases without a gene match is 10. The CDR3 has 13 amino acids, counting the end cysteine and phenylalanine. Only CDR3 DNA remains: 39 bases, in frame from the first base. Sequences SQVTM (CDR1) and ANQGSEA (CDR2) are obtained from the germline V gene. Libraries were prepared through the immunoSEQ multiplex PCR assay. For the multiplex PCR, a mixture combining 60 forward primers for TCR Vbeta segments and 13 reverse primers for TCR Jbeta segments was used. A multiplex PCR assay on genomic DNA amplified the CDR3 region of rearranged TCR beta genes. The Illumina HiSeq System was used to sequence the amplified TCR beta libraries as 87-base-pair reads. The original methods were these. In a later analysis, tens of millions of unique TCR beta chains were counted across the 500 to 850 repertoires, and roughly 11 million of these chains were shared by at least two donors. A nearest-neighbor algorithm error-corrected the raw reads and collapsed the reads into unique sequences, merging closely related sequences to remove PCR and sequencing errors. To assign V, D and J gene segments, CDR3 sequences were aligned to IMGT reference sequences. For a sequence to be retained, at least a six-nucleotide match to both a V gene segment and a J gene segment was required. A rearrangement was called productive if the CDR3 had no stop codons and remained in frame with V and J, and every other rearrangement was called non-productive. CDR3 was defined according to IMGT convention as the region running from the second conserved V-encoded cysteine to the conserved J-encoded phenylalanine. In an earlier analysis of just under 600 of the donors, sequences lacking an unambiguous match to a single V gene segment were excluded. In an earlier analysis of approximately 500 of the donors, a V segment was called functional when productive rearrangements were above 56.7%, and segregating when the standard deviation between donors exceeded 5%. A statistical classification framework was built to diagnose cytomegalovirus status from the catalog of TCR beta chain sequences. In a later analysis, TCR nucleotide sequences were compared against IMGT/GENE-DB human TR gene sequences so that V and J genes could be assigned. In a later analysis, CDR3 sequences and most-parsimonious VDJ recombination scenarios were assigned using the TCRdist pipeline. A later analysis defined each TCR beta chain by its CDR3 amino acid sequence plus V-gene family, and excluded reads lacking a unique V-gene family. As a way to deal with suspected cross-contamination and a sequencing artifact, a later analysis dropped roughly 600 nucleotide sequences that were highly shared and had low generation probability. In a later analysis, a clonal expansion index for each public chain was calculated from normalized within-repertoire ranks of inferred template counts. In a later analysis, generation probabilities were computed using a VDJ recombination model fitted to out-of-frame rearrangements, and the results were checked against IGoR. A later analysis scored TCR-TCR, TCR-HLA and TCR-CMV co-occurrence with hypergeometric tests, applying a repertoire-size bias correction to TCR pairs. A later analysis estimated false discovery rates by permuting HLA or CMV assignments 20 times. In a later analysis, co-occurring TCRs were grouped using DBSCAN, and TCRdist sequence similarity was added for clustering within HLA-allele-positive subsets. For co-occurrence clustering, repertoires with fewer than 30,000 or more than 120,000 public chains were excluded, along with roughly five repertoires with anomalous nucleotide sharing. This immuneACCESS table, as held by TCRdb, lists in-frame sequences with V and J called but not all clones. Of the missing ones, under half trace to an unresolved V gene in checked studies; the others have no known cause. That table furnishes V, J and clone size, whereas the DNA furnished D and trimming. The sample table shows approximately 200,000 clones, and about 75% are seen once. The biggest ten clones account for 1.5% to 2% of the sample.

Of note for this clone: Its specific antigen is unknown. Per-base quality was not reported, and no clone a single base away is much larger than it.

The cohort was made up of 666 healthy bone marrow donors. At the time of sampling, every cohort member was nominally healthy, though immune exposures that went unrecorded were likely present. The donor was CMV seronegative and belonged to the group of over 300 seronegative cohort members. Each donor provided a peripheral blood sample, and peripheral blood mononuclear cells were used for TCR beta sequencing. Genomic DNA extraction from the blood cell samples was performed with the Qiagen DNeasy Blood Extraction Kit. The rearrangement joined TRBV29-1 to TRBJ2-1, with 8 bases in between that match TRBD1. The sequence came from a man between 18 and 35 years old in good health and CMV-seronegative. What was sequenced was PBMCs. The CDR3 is CSTHADRVNEQFF. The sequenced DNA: TGCAGCACTCACGCGGACAGGGTAAATGAGCAGTTCTTC.